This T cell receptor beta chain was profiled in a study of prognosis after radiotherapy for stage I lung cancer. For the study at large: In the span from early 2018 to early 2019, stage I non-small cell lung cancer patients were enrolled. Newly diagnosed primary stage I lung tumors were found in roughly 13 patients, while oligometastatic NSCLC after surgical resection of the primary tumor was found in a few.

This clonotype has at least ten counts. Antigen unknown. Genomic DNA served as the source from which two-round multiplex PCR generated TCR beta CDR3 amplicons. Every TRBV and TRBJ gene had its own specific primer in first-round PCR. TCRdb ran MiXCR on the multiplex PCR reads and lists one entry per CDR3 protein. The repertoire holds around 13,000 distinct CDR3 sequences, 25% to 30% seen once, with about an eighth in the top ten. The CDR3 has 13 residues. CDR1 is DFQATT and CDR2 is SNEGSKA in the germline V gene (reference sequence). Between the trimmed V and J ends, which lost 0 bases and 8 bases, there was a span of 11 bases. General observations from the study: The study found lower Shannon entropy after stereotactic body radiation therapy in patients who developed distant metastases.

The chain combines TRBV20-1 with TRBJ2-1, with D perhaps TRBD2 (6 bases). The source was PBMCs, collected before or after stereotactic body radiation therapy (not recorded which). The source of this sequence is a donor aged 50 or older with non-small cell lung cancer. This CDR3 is CSARDAPGDEQFF. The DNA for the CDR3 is TGCAGTGCTAGAGACGCCCCGGGGGATGAGCAGTTCTTC.